A single sample gave rise to the 8 T cell receptor beta chains below, sequenced in a study of cytomegalovirus exposure and HLA in healthy donors (dated 2017 in TCRdb). Receptors were amplified or captured by the immunoSEQ multiplex PCR assay. The multiplex PCR relied on a mix of 60 forward primers for TCR Vbeta segments and 13 reverse primers for TCR Jbeta segments. TCRdb retrieved this table from immuneACCESS and kept in-frame rearrangements only. Not all clones are present; in checked studies, unresolved V genes account for under half, and no reason is known for the remainder. For this sample there are about 120,000 clones; approximately 75% appear just once. Together, the top ten hold 2.5% to 3.5% of the sample. Input material: PBMCs. These receptors originate from a woman aged 45-65 years in good health and CMV-seronegative.

The CDR3 region has the DNA TGTGCCAGCAGCCAAGATTGGGACAGGGTTTCTGAAAAACTGTTTTTT. Translated: CASSQDWDRVSEKLFF. The chain combines TRBV4-2 with TRBJ1-4; 9 bases align to TRBD1. This CDR3 spans 16 amino acids. Germline CDR1 LGHNA, CDR2 YNFKEQ. V shed 0 bases, J shed 7 bases, and the junction held 6 bases outside the gene matches.

In this sample, this clone turned up once. J is TRBJ2-7 and V is TRBV19; 8 positions match TRBD2. Trimming took 5 bases from V and 2 from J; bases not matched to a gene: 5. The CDR3 is 14 residues long. Germline assignment: CDR1 LNHDA and CDR2 SQIVND (reference sequence). This CDR3 is CASSETSDTYEQYF. As DNA, the CDR3 is TGTGCCAGTAGTGAGACTAGCGATACCTACGAGCAGTACTTC.

V is TRBV5-5 and J is TRBJ2-3; TRBD1 aligns across 10 bases. The CDR3 is 16 residues long. The germline gives CDR1 SGHKS, CDR2 YYEKEE (reference sequence). The trim removed 4 bases at V and 3 bases at J, leaving 8 bases unmatched. CDR3 coding DNA: TGTGCCAGCAGCGGAATGACAGGGGGCCGAACAGATACGCAGTATTTT. Translating it yields CASSGMTGGRTDTQYF.

J is TRBJ1-1 and V is TRBV18; D is unresolved. Trimming took off 2 bases at V and 1 base at J, with 17 bases between the two ends. The CDR3 is 17 residues long. CDR1 and CDR2 from the germline V gene are KGHSH and LQKENI. DNA of the CDR3: TGTGCCAGCTCACCAATCAGTCGGGGAGCGGGGAACACTGAAGCTTTCTTT. It specifies CASSPISRGAGNTEAFF.

V usage is TRBV28 and J usage is TRBJ2-5; 8 bases fit TRBD2. CDR1 is MDHEN and CDR2 is SYDVKM in the germline V gene. This CDR3 has 14 amino acids. V lost 2 bases to trimming and J lost 3 bases; unmatched junction nucleotides: 2. CDR3 amino acids: CASSLPGREETQYF. The CDR3 DNA sequence: TGTGCCAGCAGTTTACCCGGGAGGGAAGAGACCCAGTACTTC.

This clone was detected only once. The rearrangement uses TRBV7-9 and TRBJ2-7; D might be TRBD1 (6 bases). The V end lost 8 bases, the J end lost 2 bases, and 7 bases lay between the germline ends. Germline-derived CDR1 and CDR2 are SEHNR and FQNEAQ (reference sequence). The CDR3 spans 11 residues. The CDR3 DNA reads as TGTGCCAGCGGACAGCCCTACGAGCAGTACTTC. Protein sequence: CASGQPYEQYF.

The rearrangement links TRBV18 to TRBJ1-3, with D unresolved. This CDR3 is 14 amino acids long. Trimming stripped 3 bases from V and 0 bases from J, with 6 bases between. Germline CDR1 is KGHSH and CDR2 is LQKENI. CDR3: CASSPGSSGNTIYF. The CDR3 nucleotides read TGTGCCAGCTCACCCGGGAGCTCTGGAAACACCATATATTTT.

The rearrangement links TRBV28 to TRBJ1-4; possibly TRBD1 for D (5 bases). Trimming removed 5 bases at V and 0 bases at J, with 13 bases between. Germline V gene data show CDR1 as MDHEN and CDR2 as SYDVKM. The CDR3 spans 16 residues. CDR3 residues: CASSGAEAATNEKLFF. CDR3 coding DNA: TGTGCCAGCAGTGGGGCAGAGGCCGCAACTAATGAAAAACTGTTTTTT.